The clone carrying this T cell receptor (beta chain) came up once. What it recognizes is unknown. The data derive from a study of cytomegalovirus exposure and HLA in healthy donors. Study outcomes and limitations: Under in vitro conditions, three CMV-associated chains were confirmed as specific for CMV antigens. The authors later linked a missense DCLRE1C variant to TCR beta V- and J-gene trimming. The study recorded 164 TCR beta chains that were cytomegalovirus-associated.

In germline, CDR1 is SEHNR, CDR2 FQNEAQ (reference sequence). The CDR3 is made up of 16 amino acids. The germline V and J ends were trimmed by 5 bases and 4 bases, with 19 bases remaining between them. The donors, nominally healthy at sampling, likely had unrecorded immune exposures. A multiplex PCR was run with 60 Vbeta primers and 13 Jbeta primers. Only in-frame clones appear in the TCRdb table, and some are missing; sequencing was by immunoSEQ multiplex PCR. Among around 200,000 clones listed, 75% to 90% were seen once. The rearrangement links TRBV7-9 to TRBJ2-3; possible D gene TRBD1, 5 bases. This TCR derives from a man aged 45-65 years in good health and CMV-seronegative. Input material: PBMCs. CDR3 DNA sequence: TGTGCCAGCAGCCCCAGGGATATTTCCTCGGCAGATACGCAGTATTTT. It yields the protein CASSPRDISSADTQYF.